A selection of T cell receptor beta chains follows, all from one sample in a study of shared clonotypes between healthy human individuals. Sequencing used immunoSEQ multiplex PCR; TCRdb keeps in-frame clones, though not all of them. The data hold over a million clones, with more than 65% observed a single time. Material: memory CD4+ T cells sorted from blood. Every receptor here comes from a man aged 18 to 30 in good health. Each CDR3 is given with its conserved first and last residue.

>TRBV5-5
CASTAGDRSYYGYTF
>TRBV5-1
CASSPRQGYEQYF
>TRBV18
CASSPMVAGGNQPQHF
>TRBV5-1
CASSSSSGPTNYGYTF
>TRBV13
CASSSGTSGSEQYF
>TRBV6-6
CASSPRVAGDYGYTF
>TRBV14
CASSRQDLNYGYTF
>TRBV10-2
CASSEQANTEAFF
>TRBV5-4
CASSPTAYLTTGGYTF
>TRBV4-1
CASSQGFGTGANVLTF
>TRBV7-2
CASSFTGRQYF
>TRBV30
CAWSPWDAHSYNEQFF
>TRBV25-1
CASSGGTGVYGYTF
>TRBV12-5
CASGLVRVAGRWTNEKLFF
>TRBV19
CASSIYVLAGGRRTDTQYF
>TRBV4-1
CASSQGTTIVGYEQYF
>TRBV18
CASSRIEGQANYGYTF
>TRBV30
CASSWGNSNQPQHF
>TRBV7-2
CASSLNPSPTDTQYF
>TRBV28
CASTRGYAQPQHF
>TRBV2
CASSEAATVYTQYF
>TRBV5-1
CASSPTSGIYNEQFF
>TRBV5-1
CASSPTSSGANVLTF
>TRBV18
CASSSDLTGELFF
>TRBV14
CASSRQSSYGYTF
>TRBV6-5
CASSTTGGRNQPQHF
>TRBV30
CAWSPTRFNEQYF
>TRBV5-1
CASSLSGDVPYYEQYF
>TRBV14
CASSQDRTEAFF
>TRBV5-1
CASSPGGQPSYEQYF
>TRBV5-1
CASSLAGEGEQYF
>TRBV18
CASSPFAAGGVTNTEAFF
>TRBV4-3
CASSQDRAGLYEQYF
>TRBV9
CASSPSVAGGYYGYTF
>TRBV4-3
CASSQDFGGVSEAFF
>TRBV27
CASSSTGGLGGYTF
>TRBV19
CASSQTSGKTDTQYF
>TRBV15
CATSRDPSETEAFF
>TRBV4-1
CASSREYSNQPQHF
>TRBV5-4
CASSRRPTTGTSSTDTQYF
>TRBV6-1
CASSPEGYEQYF
>TRBV7-9
CASSQDGLASGNTIYF
>TRBV2
CASSLAGTGYSPLHF
>TRBV30
CAWSAPETQYF
>TRBV6-5
CASRWSPYNSPLHF
>TRBV28
CASSLDTRWAPLHF
>TRBV28
CASSPSAGGSGANVLTF
>TRBV4-1
CASSQDVNRPLQETQYF
>TRBV6-1
CATRGLADYNEQFF
>TRBV6-1
CASSEGGNNEQFF
>TRBV9
CASSVPPGRGNTGELFF
>TRBV4-1
CASSQRFRGPVQPQHF
>TRBV10-3
CAISRTVGETQYF
>TRBV5-1
CASSYQSQNTEAFF
>TRBV10-1
CASSPDWDTGELFF
>TRBV7-9
CASSLPGQGCIQYF
>TRBV11-2
CASSSVSGGVYNEQFF